This TCR beta chain was sequenced for a study of read filtering for tumor transcriptome and immune sequencing. This CDR3 has 13 residues. Trimming cost V 2 bases and J 15 bases; bases outside gene matches: 13. Germline CDR1 SQVTM, CDR2 ANQGSEA. From approximately 400 ng of RNA, a library with molecular barcoded alpha/delta and beta/gamma adaptors was made. TCRdb used MiXCR to reprocess the reads, holding one entry per CDR3 protein. Here the sample spans about 24,000 distinct CDR3 sequences, less than 25% being singletons. This chain uses TRBV29-1 with TRBJ2-1; 7 nucleotides align to TRBD2. The source material was a population of CD138-negative cells sorted from bone marrow. This clonotype was sampled from a donor older than 35 with multiple myeloma. The CDR3 DNA follows: TGCAGCGTTGAAATTTGGTCGAGGACTAGATTGTTCTTC. This encodes CSVEIWSRTRLFF.